Shown below are 2 T cell receptor beta chains from a single sample sequenced in a study of blood T cell repertoires in COVID-19. Only in-frame clones appear in the TCRdb table, and some are missing; sequencing was by immunoSEQ multiplex PCR. The table shows under 250,000 clones, with approximately 80% occurring only once. The sequenced sample was PBMCs or T cells enriched from blood (not recorded which). These receptors were collected from a woman aged 50 to 60 with acute COVID-19.

This clone has a handful of counts. V gene TRBV29-1 combines with J gene TRBJ1-2; 7 bases align to TRBD1. V shed 4 bases, J shed 2 bases, and the junction held 13 bases outside the gene matches. This CDR3 is built from 16 residues. CDR1 and CDR2 from the germline V gene are SQVTM and ANQGSEA. In DNA form, the CDR3 reads TGCAGCGTTGGAGGATCTGACAGGGATAGGAACTATGGCTACACCTTC. This translates into CSVGGSDRDRNYGYTF.

The chain is built from TRBV28 and TRBJ1-5; 8 nucleotides agree with TRBD1. The CDR3 runs to 15 residues. Trimming took 6 bases from V and 1 from J; bases not matched to a gene: 5. From germline, CDR1 is MDHEN and CDR2 SYDVKM. CDR3 DNA sequence: TGTGCCAGCAGCTTCCGACAGGGGAGCAATCAGCCCCAGCATTTT. Its translation is CASSFRQGSNQPQHF.